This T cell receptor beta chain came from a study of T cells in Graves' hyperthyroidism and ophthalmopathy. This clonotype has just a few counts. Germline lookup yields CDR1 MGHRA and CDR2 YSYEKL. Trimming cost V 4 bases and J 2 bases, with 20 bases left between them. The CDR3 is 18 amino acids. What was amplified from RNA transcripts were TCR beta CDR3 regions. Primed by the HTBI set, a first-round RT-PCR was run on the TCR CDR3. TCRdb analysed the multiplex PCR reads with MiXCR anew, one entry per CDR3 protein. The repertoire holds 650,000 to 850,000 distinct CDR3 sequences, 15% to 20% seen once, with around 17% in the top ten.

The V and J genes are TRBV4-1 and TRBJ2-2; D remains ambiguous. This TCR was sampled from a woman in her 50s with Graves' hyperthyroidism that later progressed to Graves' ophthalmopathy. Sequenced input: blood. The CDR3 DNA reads TGCGCCAGCAGCCGTCAGCGCCCCATAATAGCTAACACCGGGGAGCTGTTTTTT. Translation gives CASSRQRPIIANTGELFF.